This passage covers 17 T cell receptor beta chains from one sample sequenced in a study of monozygotic twins with inflammatory bowel disease. Using the 5' RACE reads, TCRdb records one entry per CDR3 protein without DNA. This sample contains around 370,000 distinct CDR3 sequences. Sequenced sample: blood. These TCRs come from a human donor with ulcerative colitis or Crohn's disease, or a healthy co-twin of an affected twin (not recorded which).

This sequence joins TRBV29-1 and TRBJ1-4; there is no DNA to check the TCRdb D call of TRBD1. CDR1 is SQVTM, CDR2 ANQGSEA, per germline. This CDR3 is built from 14 residues. CDR3 loop: CSVAKGGHAEKLFF.

This sequence joins TRBV11-2 and TRBJ1-1; TCRdb's D call, TRBD1, is unchecked because there is no DNA. CDR3 length: 15 amino acids. Germline CDR1 reads SGHAT; CDR2 reads FQNNGV. CDR3 protein: CASRSTLGGGTEAFF.

This chain joins TRBV14 and TRBJ1-3. The CDR3 extends over 15 amino acids. CDR1 is SGHDN and CDR2 is FVKESK in the germline V gene. The CDR3 here is CASSQAVTAGNTIYF.

V is TRBV7-2 and J is TRBJ2-1; TCRdb's D gene call, TRBD1, goes unchecked for lack of DNA. The CDR3 length is 15 residues. The germline gives CDR1 SGHTA, CDR2 FQGNSA. The CDR3 spells CASSLAQGIYNEQFF.

J is TRBJ2-7 and V is TRBV3-1; the D call of TRBD1 rests on TCRdb alone, since no DNA is present to check it. Germline CDR1 and CDR2: LGHDT and YNNKEL (reference sequence). This CDR3 comprises 14 residues. The CDR3 is CASLARDRSYEQYF.

V gene TRBV7-8 combines with J gene TRBJ2-3; TCRdb indicates TRBD1, and absent DNA this call remains unverified. The germline gives CDR1 SGHVS, CDR2 FQNEAQ. The CDR3 length is 15 residues. This chain's CDR3 is CASSPVPGQGRSQYF.

The chain has TRBV7-9 and TRBJ2-6; lacking DNA, the TRBD1 call made by TCRdb goes unchecked. This CDR3 region has 15 residues. The germline V gene has CDR1 SEHNR and CDR2 FQNEAQ (reference sequence). The CDR3 protein is CASSLQGTGANVLTF.

The genes are TRBV11-2 and TRBJ2-2. Germline V gene lookup returns CDR1 SGHAT and CDR2 FQNNGV. The CDR3 runs 16 residues. CDR3 sequence: CASSSRDPIFTGELFF. Full variable domain (outside the CDR3, taken from reference TRBV11-2 and TRBJ2-2): EAGVAQSPRYKIIEKRQSVAFWCNPISGHATLYWYQQILGQGPKLLIQFQNNGVVDDSQLPKDRFSAERLKGVDSTLKIQPAKLEDSAVYLCASSSRDPIFTGELFFGEGSRLTVL.

The CDR3 sequence: CASRGQINTEAFF. The chain uses TRBV19 and TRBJ1-1; TCRdb's assignment of TRBD1 cannot be checked, as there is no DNA. Germline loops: CDR1 LNHDA, CDR2 SQIVND (reference sequence). The CDR3 runs 13 residues.

The chain combines TRBV7-2 with TRBJ2-3. This CDR3 region has 13 residues. The germline V gene encodes CDR1 SGHTA and CDR2 FQGNSA. The CDR3 here is CASSPRRSDTQYF.

The chain joins TRBV6-5 to TRBJ2-2; TCRdb proposes TRBD2, but this gene call is untestable without DNA. Germline V CDR1 and CDR2: MNHEY, SVGAGI. The CDR3 length is 16 residues. The CDR3 sequence is CASSSSFGRATGELFF.

The chain employs TRBV7-9 and TRBJ2-1. The CDR3 sequence is 14 residues long. CDR1 and CDR2 from the germline V gene are SEHNR and FQNEAQ (reference sequence). CDR3 loop: CASNWGNSYNEQFF.

The chain combines TRBV29-1 with TRBJ1-1. From germline, CDR1 is SQVTM and CDR2 ANQGSEA. This CDR3 comprises 12 residues. CDR3 in amino acids: CSVEDRGLEAFF.

This sequence joins TRBV7-8 and TRBJ2-7; TCRdb's assignment of TRBD1 cannot be checked, as there is no DNA. Germline CDR1 reads SGHVS; CDR2 reads FQNEAQ. The CDR3 is 16 residues long. The CDR3 protein is CASSTSVRGGPYEQYF.

The V gene is TRBV6-6, the J gene TRBJ2-3; as DNA is missing, the TRBD2 call by TCRdb cannot be tested. CDR1 is MNHNY and CDR2 is SVGAGI in the germline V gene (reference sequence). The CDR3 length is 12 residues. CDR3 sequence reads: CASSSGSNGPYF.

The genes are TRBV7-2 and TRBJ2-5; the TRBD2 assignment by TCRdb is unverifiable without DNA. Germline CDR1 reads SGHTA; CDR2 reads FQGNSA. CDR3 length: 16 amino acids. CDR3 sequence: CASSLTSGGRRETQYF.

The chain is built from TRBV12-3 or TRBV12-4 and TRBJ2-5; TCRdb proposes TRBD1, but this gene call is untestable without DNA. The CDR3 totals 16 residues. Here the CDR3 reads CASSLYGRGIQETQYF.